This T cell receptor (beta chain) was captured by sequencing in a study of blood T cell repertoires in COVID-19. Study overall: COVID-19 samples from acute and convalescent phases originated in the United States, Italy and Spain. From T cells, B-cell-depleted T cells, or PBMCs came the material, which was cDNA or gDNA.

Germline values: CDR1 SGHVS, CDR2 FNYEAQ. The junction had 8 bases not matched to a gene; V was cut back by 5 bases and J by 7 bases. The CDR3 consists of 15 residues. Methods used by the authors: Reference gene primer amplification yielded estimated nucleated cell counts. Sequencing was performed with immunoSEQ multiplex PCR; in TCRdb, only in-frame clones are kept and a portion is missing. V, J and clone size are those of that table, while D and trimming were read from the DNA. Found here are about 150,000 clones, about 80% of them singletons; the top ten hold under 0.75%. The V and J genes are TRBV7-6 and TRBJ2-1; 10 bases are a match to TRBD1. The sequence derives from a man in his 60s with acute or convalescent COVID-19. The sample comprised peripheral blood. This CDR3 is CASSHSGTGDNEQFF. Written as DNA, the CDR3 is TGTGCCAGCAGCCATTCCGGGACAGGGGATAATGAGCAGTTCTTC.